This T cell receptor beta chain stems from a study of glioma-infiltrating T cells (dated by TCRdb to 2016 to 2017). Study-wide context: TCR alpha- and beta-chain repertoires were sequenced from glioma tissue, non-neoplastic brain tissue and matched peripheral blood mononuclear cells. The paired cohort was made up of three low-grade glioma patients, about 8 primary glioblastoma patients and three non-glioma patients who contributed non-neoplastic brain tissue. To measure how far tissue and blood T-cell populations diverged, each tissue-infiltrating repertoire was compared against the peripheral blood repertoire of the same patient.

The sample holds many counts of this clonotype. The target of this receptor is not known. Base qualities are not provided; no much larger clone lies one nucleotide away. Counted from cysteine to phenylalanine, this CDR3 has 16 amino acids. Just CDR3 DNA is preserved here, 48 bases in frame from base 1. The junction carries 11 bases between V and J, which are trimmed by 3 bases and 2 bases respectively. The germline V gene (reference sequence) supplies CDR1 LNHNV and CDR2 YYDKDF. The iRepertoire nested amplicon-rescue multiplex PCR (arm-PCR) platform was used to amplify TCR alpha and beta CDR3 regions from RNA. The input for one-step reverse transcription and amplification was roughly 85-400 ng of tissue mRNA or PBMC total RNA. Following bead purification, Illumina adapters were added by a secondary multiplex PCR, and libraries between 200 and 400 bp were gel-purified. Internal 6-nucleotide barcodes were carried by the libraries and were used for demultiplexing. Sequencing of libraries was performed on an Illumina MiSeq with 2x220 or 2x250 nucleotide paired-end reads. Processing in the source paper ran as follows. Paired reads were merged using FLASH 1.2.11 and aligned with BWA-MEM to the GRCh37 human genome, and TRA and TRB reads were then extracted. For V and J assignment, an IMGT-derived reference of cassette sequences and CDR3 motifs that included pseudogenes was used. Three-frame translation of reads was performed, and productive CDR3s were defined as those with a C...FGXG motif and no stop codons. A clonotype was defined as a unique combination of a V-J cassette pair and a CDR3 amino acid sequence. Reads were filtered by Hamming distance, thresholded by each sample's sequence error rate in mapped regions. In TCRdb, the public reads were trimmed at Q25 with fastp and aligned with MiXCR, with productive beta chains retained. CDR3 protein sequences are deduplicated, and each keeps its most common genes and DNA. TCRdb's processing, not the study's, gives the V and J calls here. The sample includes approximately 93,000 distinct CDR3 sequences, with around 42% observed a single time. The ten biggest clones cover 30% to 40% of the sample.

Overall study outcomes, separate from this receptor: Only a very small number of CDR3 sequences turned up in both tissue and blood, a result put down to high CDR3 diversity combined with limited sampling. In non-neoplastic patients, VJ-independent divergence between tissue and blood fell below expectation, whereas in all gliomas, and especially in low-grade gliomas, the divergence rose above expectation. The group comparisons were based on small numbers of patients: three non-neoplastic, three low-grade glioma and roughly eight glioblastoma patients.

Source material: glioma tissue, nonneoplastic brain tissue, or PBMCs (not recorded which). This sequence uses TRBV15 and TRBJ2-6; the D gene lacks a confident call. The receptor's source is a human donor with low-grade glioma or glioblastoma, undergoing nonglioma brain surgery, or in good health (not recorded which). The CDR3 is CATSRNRAAGANVLTF. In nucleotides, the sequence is TGTGCCACCAGCAGGAATCGAGCAGCTGGGGCCAACGTCCTGACTTTC.